These T cell receptor beta chains were read from a single sample in a study of blood T cell repertoires in COVID-19. Some clones are missing from TCRdb's copy, which holds only in-frame ones; the method was immunoSEQ multiplex PCR. The table has 60,000 to 70,000 clones, about 90% seen once. The sample comprised peripheral blood. These receptors originate from a middle-aged man with COVID-19, enrolled during active disease. Each CDR3 is given with its conserved first and last residue. Fields, in order: clone size, D gene, J gene, V gene, CDR3 protein, CDR3 DNA. The D gene is left open where the match is weak. Not every row has a clone size; where given, it reads once, few, many or a size class.

clone_size: NA
d_call: NA
j_call: TRBJ2-7
v_call: TRBV6-5
cdr3_aa: CASKAGRSYEQYF
cdr3_nt: TGTGCCAGCAAGGCGGGGCGCTCCTACGAGCAGTACTTC

clone_size: NA
d_call: NA
j_call: TRBJ2-1
v_call: TRBV30
cdr3_aa: CAWSPVGGSSYNEQFF
cdr3_nt: TGTGCCTGGAGCCCCGTTGGGGGGAGCTCCTACAATGAGCAGTTCTTC

clone_size: NA
d_call: TRBD2
j_call: TRBJ2-3
v_call: TRBV4-2
cdr3_aa: CASSQAPSTSGGATDTQYF
cdr3_nt: TGTGCCAGCAGCCAAGCTCCCTCGACTAGCGGGGGGGCGACAGATACGCAGTATTTT

clone_size: NA
d_call: TRBD1
j_call: TRBJ1-4
v_call: TRBV5-1
cdr3_aa: CASSPTGGEEKLFF
cdr3_nt: TGCGCCAGCAGCCCTACAGGGGGCGAGGAAAAACTGTTTTTT

clone_size: NA
d_call: TRBD1
j_call: TRBJ2-2
v_call: TRBV27
cdr3_aa: CASSLVGQGAWNTGELFF
cdr3_nt: TGTGCCAGCAGTTTAGTTGGACAGGGGGCGTGGAACACCGGGGAGCTGTTTTTT

clone_size: NA
d_call: NA
j_call: TRBJ2-5
v_call: TRBV9
cdr3_aa: CASSPGGETQYF
cdr3_nt: TGTGCCAGCAGCCCCGGGGGAGAGACCCAGTACTTC

clone_size: few
d_call: TRBD1
j_call: TRBJ1-6
v_call: TRBV2
cdr3_aa: CASRDRGSSYNSPLHF
cdr3_nt: TGTGCCAGCAGGGACAGGGGGAGCTCCTATAATTCACCCCTCCACTTT

clone_size: NA
d_call: NA
j_call: TRBJ1-1
v_call: TRBV19
cdr3_aa: CASSDTGFRTEAFF
cdr3_nt: TGTGCCAGTAGTGATACAGGGTTCCGGACTGAAGCTTTCTTT

clone_size: NA
d_call: TRBD1
j_call: TRBJ2-1
v_call: TRBV7-9
cdr3_aa: CASSGRTGARYNEQFF
cdr3_nt: TGTGCCAGCAGCGGGAGGACAGGGGCCAGGTACAATGAGCAGTTCTTC

clone_size: NA
d_call: NA
j_call: TRBJ1-1
v_call: TRBV30
cdr3_aa: CAGRDFEAFF
cdr3_nt: TGTGCCGGCCGGGACTTCGAAGCTTTCTTT

clone_size: NA
d_call: TRBD1
j_call: TRBJ1-6
v_call: TRBV9
cdr3_aa: CASSVGDRAGSPLHF
cdr3_nt: TGTGCCAGCAGCGTGGGGGACAGGGCGGGATCACCCCTCCACTTT

clone_size: once
d_call: NA
j_call: TRBJ1-2
v_call: TRBV29-1
cdr3_aa: CSATGGARNGYTF
cdr3_nt: TGCAGCGCCACGGGGGGGGCGCGTAATGGCTACACCTTC

clone_size: NA
d_call: NA
j_call: TRBJ2-5
v_call: TRBV7-9
cdr3_aa: CASGQGLETQYF
cdr3_nt: TGTGCCAGCGGGCAGGGGTTGGAGACCCAGTACTTC

clone_size: medium-sized
d_call: TRBD2
j_call: TRBJ2-1
v_call: TRBV15
cdr3_aa: CATSRPRGGAFGNEQFF
cdr3_nt: TGTGCCACCAGCAGACCACGCGGGGGGGCCTTCGGGAATGAGCAGTTCTTC

clone_size: NA
d_call: TRBD1
j_call: TRBJ1-5
v_call: TRBV6-5
cdr3_aa: CASLPTGGSNQPQHF
cdr3_nt: TGTGCCAGCCTCCCCACAGGGGGCTCAAATCAGCCCCAGCATTTT

clone_size: few
d_call: NA
j_call: TRBJ2-1
v_call: TRBV7-6
cdr3_aa: CASSSRRGNEQFF
cdr3_nt: TGTGCCAGCAGCTCTCGCCGGGGCAATGAGCAGTTCTTC

clone_size: NA
d_call: TRBD1
j_call: TRBJ1-2
v_call: TRBV29-1
cdr3_aa: CSVVVWTGYCTF
cdr3_nt: TGCAGCGTTGTTGTATGGACAGGGTACTGCACCTTC

clone_size: NA
d_call: TRBD1
j_call: TRBJ2-3
v_call: TRBV5-1
cdr3_aa: CASSLGDRDRDTQYF
cdr3_nt: TGCGCCAGCAGCTTGGGGGACAGGGATAGGGATACGCAGTATTTT

clone_size: NA
d_call: NA
j_call: TRBJ1-2
v_call: TRBV5-6
cdr3_aa: CASSIPREFYGYTF
cdr3_nt: TGTGCCAGCAGCATTCCAAGGGAGTTCTATGGCTACACCTTC

clone_size: NA
d_call: NA
j_call: TRBJ2-5
v_call: TRBV29-1
cdr3_aa: CSVVRETQYF
cdr3_nt: TGCAGCGTGGTCAGAGAGACCCAGTACTTC

clone_size: once
d_call: TRBD1
j_call: TRBJ1-4
v_call: TRBV6-1
cdr3_aa: CASSEAVGGDEKLFF
cdr3_nt: TGTGCCAGCAGTGAAGCGGTAGGGGGCGATGAAAAACTGTTTTTT

clone_size: NA
d_call: TRBD1
j_call: TRBJ2-7
v_call: TRBV28
cdr3_aa: CASSPNDRGYEQYF
cdr3_nt: TGTGCCAGCAGTCCGAACGACAGGGGCTACGAGCAGTACTTC

clone_size: NA
d_call: TRBD1
j_call: TRBJ1-5
v_call: TRBV30
cdr3_aa: CAWSGTEGQHF
cdr3_nt: TGTGCCTGGAGCGGGACAGAAGGCCAGCATTTT

clone_size: NA
d_call: TRBD1
j_call: TRBJ1-1
v_call: TRBV5-1
cdr3_aa: CASKPPGQDTEAFF
cdr3_nt: TGCGCCAGCAAACCCCCGGGACAGGACACTGAAGCTTTCTTT

clone_size: NA
d_call: TRBD2
j_call: TRBJ2-7
v_call: TRBV10-3
cdr3_aa: CAISSPGSGGLLDRYF
cdr3_nt: TGTGCCATCAGCTCCCCTGGTTCGGGGGGGCTTCTCGATCGGTACTTC

clone_size: once
d_call: TRBD1
j_call: TRBJ2-2
v_call: TRBV5-1
cdr3_aa: CASSLGDSPWAGELFF
cdr3_nt: TGCGCCAGCAGCTTGGGGGACAGCCCATGGGCCGGGGAGCTGTTTTTT

clone_size: NA
d_call: NA
j_call: TRBJ2-7
v_call: TRBV5-1
cdr3_aa: CASSLTGRNNEQYF
cdr3_nt: TGCGCCAGCAGCTTGACAGGGAGAAACAACGAGCAGTACTTC

clone_size: NA
d_call: TRBD1
j_call: TRBJ2-7
v_call: TRBV30
cdr3_aa: CAWSVGTGGKKNGYEQYF
cdr3_nt: TGTGCCTGGAGTGTAGGGACAGGGGGTAAAAAGAATGGCTACGAGCAGTACTTC

clone_size: NA
d_call: TRBD1
j_call: TRBJ2-5
v_call: TRBV7-9
cdr3_aa: CASSLNGQDQETQYF
cdr3_nt: TGTGCCAGCAGCCTAAACGGACAGGACCAAGAGACCCAGTACTTC

clone_size: once
d_call: NA
j_call: TRBJ1-2
v_call: TRBV6-6
cdr3_aa: CASTTGYGYTF
cdr3_nt: TGTGCCAGCACAACGGGCTATGGCTACACCTTC

clone_size: NA
d_call: TRBD1
j_call: TRBJ1-2
v_call: TRBV2
cdr3_aa: CASSAQGAGYGYTF
cdr3_nt: TGTGCCAGCAGTGCACAGGGGGCTGGCTATGGCTACACCTTC

clone_size: NA
d_call: NA
j_call: TRBJ1-1
v_call: TRBV12-3/TRBV12-4
cdr3_aa: CASSQGTAEAFF
cdr3_nt: TGTGCCAGCAGTCAGGGGACCGCCGAAGCTTTCTTT

clone_size: NA
d_call: TRBD2
j_call: TRBJ2-3
v_call: TRBV11-2
cdr3_aa: CASSFMRGGADTQYF
cdr3_nt: TGTGCCAGCAGCTTCATGCGGGGGGGCGCGGATACGCAGTATTTT

clone_size: NA
d_call: TRBD1
j_call: TRBJ2-7
v_call: TRBV10-3
cdr3_aa: CAVRDRGFSEQYF
cdr3_nt: TGTGCCGTTCGGGACAGGGGTTTTTCCGAGCAGTACTTC

clone_size: NA
d_call: NA
j_call: TRBJ2-7
v_call: TRBV5-6
cdr3_aa: CASSSYSSYEQYF
cdr3_nt: TGTGCCAGCAGCTCGTACAGCTCCTACGAGCAGTACTTC

clone_size: NA
d_call: TRBD1
j_call: TRBJ1-2
v_call: TRBV6-2/TRBV6-3
cdr3_aa: CASSNMEGQGDYGYTF
cdr3_nt: TGTGCCAGCAGTAACATGGAGGGACAGGGGGACTATGGCTACACCTTC